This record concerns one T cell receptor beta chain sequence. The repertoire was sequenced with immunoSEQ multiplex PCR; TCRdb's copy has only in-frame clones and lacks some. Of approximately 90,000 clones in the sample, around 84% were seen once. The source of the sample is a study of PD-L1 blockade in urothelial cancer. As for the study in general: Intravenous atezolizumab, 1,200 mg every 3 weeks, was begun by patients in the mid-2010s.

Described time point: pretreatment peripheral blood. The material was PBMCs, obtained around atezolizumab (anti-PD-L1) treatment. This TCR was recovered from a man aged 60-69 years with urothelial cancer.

In DNA form, the CDR3 reads TGTGCCAGCCCCCCCAGTATGCCTGAAGCTTTCTTT. Translated, it gives CASPPSMPEAFF. J is TRBJ1-1 and V is TRBV27, with no clear D. CDR3 size: 12 residues. With 8 bases removed from V and 6 bases from J, the gap between germline ends came to 13 bases. Looked up from germline, CDR1 is MNHEY and CDR2 is SMNVEV (reference sequence).